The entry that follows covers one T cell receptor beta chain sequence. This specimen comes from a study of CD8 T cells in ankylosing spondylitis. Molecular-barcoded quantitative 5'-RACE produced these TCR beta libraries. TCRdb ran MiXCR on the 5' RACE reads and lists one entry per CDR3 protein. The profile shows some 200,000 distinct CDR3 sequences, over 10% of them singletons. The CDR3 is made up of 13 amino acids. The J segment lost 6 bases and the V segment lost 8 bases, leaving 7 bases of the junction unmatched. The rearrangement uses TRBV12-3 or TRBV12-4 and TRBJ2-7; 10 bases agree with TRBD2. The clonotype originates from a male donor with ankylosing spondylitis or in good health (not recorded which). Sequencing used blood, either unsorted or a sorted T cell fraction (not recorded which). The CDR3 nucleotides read TGTGCCAGCGGCGGGACTAGCGACTCCGAGCAGTACTTC. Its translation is CASGGTSDSEQYF.